This note documents a single TCR beta chain sequence. Its antigen remains unknown. This entry comes from a study of blood T cells in healthy people across ages. Study-wide results and caveats: Whereas aged donors had fewer naive CD4+ cells, long-lived donors had more of them and higher diversity.

The use of a sample-barcoded 5' primer and a J-beta primer mix characterized a second PCR of 7 to 11 cycles. TCRdb analysed the 5' RACE reads with MiXCR anew, one entry per CDR3 protein. The sample has about 970,000 distinct CDR3 sequences, 51% seen once. The TCR was taken from a woman aged 55-69 years in good health. Sequencing input: blood.

CDR3 loop: CATSRDPGGSYEQYF. DNA for the CDR3: TGTGCCACCAGCAGGGACCCAGGGGGCTCCTACGAGCAGTACTTC. V usage is TRBV15 and J usage is TRBJ2-7; 7 bases are shared with TRBD1. J was trimmed by 0 bases and V by 3 bases; bases with no gene match: 5. Germline CDR1 LNHNV, CDR2 YYDKDF (reference sequence). This CDR3 is 15 amino acids long.